This T cell receptor beta chain stems from a study of cytomegalovirus exposure and HLA in healthy donors. CDR3 length: 17 amino acids. Per germline, CDR1 KGHSH and CDR2 LQKENI. The V segment lost 3 bases and the J segment 5 bases; nucleotides outside the gene matches: 12. Comments on this clone: Its antigen is unidentified.

Use of 60 Vbeta and 13 Jbeta primers characterized the PCR. Measured with immunoSEQ multiplex PCR; TCRdb has only the in-frame clones, and not every one. Counted here are some 170,000 clones, roughly 72% occurring once; the ten biggest clones make up less than 1.2%. Study-wide findings and caveats: With high specificity and sensitivity, the classifier reportedly diagnosed cytomegalovirus status.

Donors consisted of healthy bone marrow donors. The clonotype originates from a woman between 35 and 50 years old in good health and CMV-seronegative. The rearrangement joins TRBV18 to TRBJ2-5, with 10 nucleotides matching TRBD1. The sample taken for sequencing was PBMCs. CDR3: CASSPRDRTGGLETQYF. DNA for the CDR3: TGTGCCAGCTCACCCCGGGACCGGACAGGGGGTTTGGAGACCCAGTACTTC.